This TCR beta chain derives from a study of persistence of HIV-infected CD4 T cells (dated by TCRdb to about 2020). Looking at the study overall: The study isolated CMV- and HIV-1 Gag-responding CD4+ T cells from ART-treated individuals to examine antigen-driven clonal expansion of HIV-1-infected cells. The clonality of all cells in each sorted population was measured by TCRbeta sequencing, and the clonality of infected cells was measured by proviral sequencing. Suppressive ART had been received by participants for a median of around eight years. Apart from a couple of participants who underwent leukapheresis at a single time point, peripheral blood samples of up to about 180 mL were collected from participants at multiple time points. The TCR cluster analysis across participants included eight or nine participants for CMV and roughly 7 participants for Gag.

The treatment or condition label on this specimen signifies: suppressive antiretroviral therapy. A pool of overlapping HIV-1 Gag 15-mer peptides was used at about 1 ug per peptide per mL for cell stimulation. Nonresponding CD40L-negative CD69-negative CD45RO-high memory CD4+ T cells were sorted as memory populations depleted of antigen-responding cells. Participants were HIV-1-infected adults who started suppressive ART during chronic infection. For at least 4 years, participants had undetectable plasma HIV-1 RNA, below 50 copies/mL. To be included, a participant needed positive CMV serology and a CD4+ T cell count above 400 cells/uL. Before stimulation, PBMCs were isolated using density centrifugation and depleted of CD8+ T cells. CD8-depleted PBMCs were stimulated for 15 to 20 hours with anti-CD28/CD49d costimulation, CD40-blocking antibody and enfuvirtide to prevent new infections. Cells were sorted on a Beckman Coulter MoFlo Legacy or XDP sorter, with propidium iodide excluding dead cells. The QIAamp DNA Mini Kit was used for genomic DNA extraction from samples above one million cells, and the Quick-DNA Microprep Kit was used otherwise.

As encoded in the germline V gene, CDR1 is MNHEY while CDR2 is SVGAGI. The junction shows trimming of 6 bases on V and 2 bases on J, plus 14 bases between the germline ends. Its CDR3 holds 15 amino acids, cysteine through phenylalanine. The CDR3 DNA has 45 bases and is translated from base 1. As to this clone: Its antigen remains undetermined. Within one base of it there is no much larger clone, and no base qualities were kept.

General conclusions and limits of the study: Bulk TCR analyses could not be limited to the rare CMV-responding cells that actually contained HIV-1 proviruses. TCRbeta richness in CMV- and Gag-responding cells was significantly lower than in anti-CD3/anti-CD28-responding cells; CMV-responding cells had higher oligoclonality than CD3/CD28-stimulated and Gag-responding cells. Only a small number of individuals took part in the study, and the range of antigens tested was limited. Antigen-responding cells were enriched for expanded CDR3beta sequences that were degenerate, which suggests that CD4+ responses to CMV and Gag underwent convergent selection. A correlation was observed between TCR oligoclonality and proviral oligoclonality within the same sorted populations.

The immunoSEQ hsTCRB assay version 4, run in survey mode, was used to sequence TCRbeta repertoires from genomic DNA. Genomic DNA was diluted to about 9.4 ng/uL, using up to about 1 ug per sample for TCRbeta sequencing. In the authors' own workflow: TCRbeta data analysis was done in ImmunoSeq Analyzer 3.0, and diversity was calculated on productive nucleotide rearrangements. The improved Chao index was used to estimate lower-bound TCR diversity, and the Gini coefficient was used to estimate clonality using the Immunarch R package. Nucleotide rearrangements that differed but encoded the same CDR3beta amino acid sequence were counted as separate clonotypes. Differential abundance analysis identified TCRbeta sequences significantly enriched in antigen-responding cells relative to anti-CD3/anti-CD28-activated cells. GLIPH2 grouped TCRs by predicted peptide-MHC specificity, both within each participant and across combined participant data sets. In its TCRdb copy, this immuneACCESS table keeps in-frame sequences only and misses some clones. Where compared with another copy, unresolved V genes explain less than half of these, and the others have no known cause. V and J calls and clone size are given by that table; D and trimming were obtained from the DNA. This sample comprises about 36,000 clones, 82% of them detected only once. Of the sample, almost 1% is held by the ten largest clones.

The chain couples TRBV6-5 to TRBJ1-5; confidence is insufficient to name the D gene. The sequences come from cultured CD4+ T cells from PBMCs, collected from a patient who received antiretroviral therapy. Interpreted using the paper, the cell subset or site label stands for: CD40L-CD69- CD45RO-high memory CD4 T cells not responding to Gag peptides. The sequence derives from an adult with HIV. The donor label of this sample is uncertain. The base sequence is TGTGCCAGCAGCCGCGCAGGAATAGGCAATCAGCCCCAGCATTTT. Translated, this is CASSRAGIGNQPQHF.